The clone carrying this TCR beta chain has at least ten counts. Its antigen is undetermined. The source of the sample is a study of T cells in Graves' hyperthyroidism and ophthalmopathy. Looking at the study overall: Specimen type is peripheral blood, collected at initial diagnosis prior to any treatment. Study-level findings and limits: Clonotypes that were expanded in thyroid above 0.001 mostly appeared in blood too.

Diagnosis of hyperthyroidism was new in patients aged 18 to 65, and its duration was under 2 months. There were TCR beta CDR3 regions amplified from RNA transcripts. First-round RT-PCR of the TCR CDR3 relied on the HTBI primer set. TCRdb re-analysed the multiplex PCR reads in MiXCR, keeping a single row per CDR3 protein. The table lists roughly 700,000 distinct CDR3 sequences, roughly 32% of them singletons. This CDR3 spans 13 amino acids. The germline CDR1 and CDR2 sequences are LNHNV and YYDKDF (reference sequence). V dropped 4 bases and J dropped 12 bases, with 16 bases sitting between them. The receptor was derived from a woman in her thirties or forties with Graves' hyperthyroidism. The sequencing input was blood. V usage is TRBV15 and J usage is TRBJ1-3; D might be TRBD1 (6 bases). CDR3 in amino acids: CATSTRGGTDIYF. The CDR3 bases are TGTGCCACCAGCACTCGAGGGGGGACGGACATATATTTT.